This T cell receptor beta chain stems from a study of blood T cell repertoires in COVID-19 (dated by TCRdb to the early 2020s). As for the study more broadly: The collaborator samples originated in the United States, Italy and Spain and spanned the acute and convalescent phases of COVID-19. The material from the prospective study consisted of cDNA or gDNA derived from T cells, B-cell-depleted T cells, or PBMCs. Deeply sampled blood TCRbeta repertoires from subjects exposed to, actively infected with, or recovered from COVID-19 were included in the dataset. The repertoires were made available in a free public database intended to serve as a resource for research on the immune response to SARS-CoV-2. Samples were obtained from the ongoing ImmuneRACE study (first 160 participants) and from some 1,200 subjects provided by 6 global collaborators. Nearly every sample came with metadata listing a de-identified subject ID, COVID-19 status, age in years and sex. Where available, HLA class I and class II types were obtained from metadata supplied by the sample provider rather than from assay-based typing. What the authors observed across the whole study: The quantity of clinical and demographic metadata differed by source and by participant and was supplied without curation.

TCRbeta CDR3 regions were amplified from genomic DNA using the immunoSEQ Assay, a bias-controlled multiplex PCR. Per the original workflow: The number of nucleated cells in each sample was estimated by amplification of reference gene primers within the assay. To quantify the absolute abundance of each unique TCRbeta CDR3 rearrangement, sequence reads were collapsed and filtered. For each sample, productive Simpson clonality was calculated by taking the square root of Simpson's diversity index across productive rearrangements. Imported from immuneACCESS, the table was reduced by TCRdb to in-frame sequences with V and J called. These copies leave out some clones; in studies compared against another copy, an unresolved V gene accounts for under half, and the cause of the remainder is not known. That table supplies the V and J calls and clone size; D and trimming were determined from the DNA. The sample table records 200,000 or so clones; around 83% of these occur just once. The ten largest clones capture about 1.3% of the sample.

Participants in the prospective study were enrolled through a virtual design, were aged roughly 18 to 90 years, and lived in about two dozen United States geographic areas. In the prospective study, cohorts were assigned on the basis of participant-reported clinical history obtained from a screening survey and a study questionnaire. In the prospective study, mobile phlebotomists collected whole blood, serum and a nasopharyngeal or oropharyngeal swab from each participant. Participants in the prospective study had the option to provide additional blood draws and questionnaires over a roughly two-month period. Before DNA extraction, prospective study blood samples were shipped either frozen or at room temperature. A word on this clone: It lacks a known antigen. One base away there is no much larger clone; base qualities are not given.

V is pruned by 7 bases and J by 4 bases, leaving 6 bases of the junction without a gene match. There are 15 amino acids in the CDR3, from cysteine to phenylalanine inclusive. Of all the DNA, just the CDR3 is kept, 45 bases in frame from base 1. CDR1 and CDR2 are read off the germline V gene as MDHEN and SYDVKM. The rearranged segments are TRBV28 and TRBJ2-1, with 11 middle bases fitting TRBD2. The receptor comes from a woman aged 40 to 50 with acute COVID-19. Sequencing was performed on PBMCs or T cells enriched from blood (not recorded which). The CDR3 reads CASKLAGAGYNEQFF. The DNA sequence follows: TGTGCCAGCAAACTAGCGGGGGCTGGATACAATGAGCAGTTCTTC.